The 25 T cell receptor beta chains below were found in one sample sequenced in a study of neoadjuvant anti-PD-1 for oral cavity cancer. TCRdb's copy holds only in-frame clones and misses some; the assay was immunoSEQ multiplex PCR. The repertoire has some 33,000 clones, approximately 90% of them found once; the top ten carry 3.5%. The source material was PBMCs, sampled before nivolumab (anti-PD-1) treatment. The receptor source for this set is a person aged 40 to 85 with oral cavity squamous cell carcinoma.

The chain links TRBV2 to TRBJ2-7; either TRBD1 or TRBD2 may supply D (8 bases each). V lost 2 bases to trimming and J lost 4 bases, with 15 bases between them. Germline assignment: CDR1 SNHLY and CDR2 FYNNEI. The CDR3 loop spans 15 amino acids. The CDR3 region is CASSERGGTGYEQYF. CDR3 nucleotides: TGTGCCAGCAGTGAACGGGGGGGGACAGGATACGAGCAGTACTTC.

The chain has TRBV7-2 and TRBJ2-7; D not resolved. This CDR3 has 13 residues. V gave up 3 bases and J gave up 6 bases, with 12 bases separating them. Germline V gives CDR1 SGHTA, CDR2 FQGNSA. CDR3 in DNA: TGTGCCAGCAGCTTGTCGTGGGCAGCCGAGCAGTACTTC. It specifies CASSLSWAAEQYF.

J is TRBJ2-7 and V is TRBV7-9; D not resolved. CDR3 length equals 16 residues. Trimming removed 1 base at V and 3 bases at J, with 16 bases between. CDR1 SEHNR and CDR2 FQNEAQ come from the germline V gene (reference sequence). CDR3 coding DNA: TGTGCCAGCAGCTTAGTGACACGGGTTAATGTCTACGAGCAGTACTTC. This sequence encodes CASSLVTRVNVYEQYF.

This clone was recorded once. V gene TRBV28 combines with J gene TRBJ1-1, with unresolved D. CDR1 and CDR2 from the germline V gene are MDHEN and SYDVKM. CDR3 size: 13 residues. Trimming removed 2 bases from V and 0 bases from J, with 4 bases in between. This chain's CDR3 is CASSLGMNTEAFF. CDR3 DNA sequence: TGTGCCAGCAGTTTAGGGATGAACACTGAAGCTTTCTTT.

A single count supports this clone. The V call is TRBV29-1, the J call TRBJ1-5, with D perhaps matching TRBD1 (5 bases). The germline CDR1 and CDR2 sequences are SQVTM and ANQGSEA. V was trimmed by 6 bases and J by 0 bases, leaving 12 bases between them. CDR3 length: 14 residues. The CDR3 loop reads CSVRDGNSNQPQHF. Written as DNA, the CDR3 is TGCAGCGTCCGGGACGGTAATAGCAATCAGCCCCAGCATTTT.

The chain is built from TRBV6-1 and TRBJ2-5; D possibly uses TRBD1 or TRBD2 (6 bases each). The germline CDR1 and CDR2 sequences are MNHNS and SASEGT. V gave up 4 bases and J gave up 5 bases, with 11 bases separating them. CDR3 size: 13 residues. CDR3 nucleotide sequence: TGTGCCAGCAGTGGGGGGGCGCGGGAGACCCAGTACTTC. It codes for CASSGGARETQYF.

V gene TRBV27 combines with J gene TRBJ1-2, with TRBD1 as a possible D gene (6 bases). CDR1 MNHEY and CDR2 SMNVEV come from the germline V gene (reference sequence). The CDR3 has 14 residues. The V and J ends lost 2 bases and 5 bases respectively, with 12 bases between them. The CDR3 region is CASSLGGPLYGYTF. The CDR3 region has the DNA TGTGCCAGCAGTTTAGGGGGGCCTTTATATGGCTACACCTTC.

The V gene is TRBV6-5, the J gene TRBJ1-4; a weak D match, TRBD1 (6 bases). Trimming cost V 0 bases and J 7 bases, with 12 bases left between them. The CDR3 runs to 15 residues. The germline V gene encodes CDR1 MNHEY and CDR2 SVGAGI. The CDR3 nucleotides read TGTGCCAGCAGTTACTCGGGCAGGGGAAGTGAAAAACTGTTTTTT. Its translation is CASSYSGRGSEKLFF.

The chain joins TRBV4-3 to TRBJ1-2, with D possibly being TRBD1 (5 bases). The CDR3 length is 16 residues. Germline loops: CDR1 LGHNA, CDR2 YSLEER. Trimming cost V 2 bases and J 1 base, with 14 bases left between them. Written as DNA, the CDR3 is TGCGCCAGCAGCCAAAGGGCAGGGTGGGATAACTATGGCTACACCTTC. Translation gives CASSQRAGWDNYGYTF.

J is TRBJ2-2 and V is TRBV5-1; weak D call: TRBD1 (6 bases). Trimming stripped 0 bases from V and 5 bases from J, with 14 bases between. Germline V gives CDR1 SGHRS, CDR2 YFSETQ. The CDR3 has 16 residues. In nucleotides, the CDR3 is TGCGCCAGCAGCTTGGTTATACAGGGTAAAACCGGGGAGCTGTTTTTT. Translating gives CASSLVIQGKTGELFF.

The V and J genes are TRBV4-3 and TRBJ2-7, with 9 bases matching TRBD1. The CDR3 length is 16 residues. The germline V gene encodes CDR1 LGHNA and CDR2 YSLEER. Trimming at V came to 1 base and at J to 3 bases, leaving 7 bases not matched to a gene. CDR3 in amino acids: CASSQVGTGNYYEQYF. The CDR3 DNA reads TGCGCCAGCAGCCAAGTTGGGACAGGGAATTACTACGAGCAGTACTTC.

In its sample, this clone was seen once. The rearrangement links TRBV5-5 to TRBJ2-7; possibly TRBD2 for D (7 bases). Trimming pared 0 bases from V and 3 bases from J, leaving 19 bases between. The CDR3 length is 17 residues. Germline V lookup: CDR1 SGHKS, CDR2 YYEKEE (reference sequence). The DNA for the CDR3 is TGTGCCAGCAGCTTGGCGGGGGGAGGGCAGGGGCACTACGAGCAGTACTTC. It is translated as CASSLAGGGQGHYEQYF.

The J gene is TRBJ2-2, the V gene TRBV7-9, with 7 bases that match TRBD1. The CDR3 extends over 16 amino acids. The V segment lost 2 bases and the J segment 1 base; nucleotides outside the gene matches: 4. CDR1 is SEHNR and CDR2 is FQNEAQ in the germline V gene (reference sequence). The CDR3 here is CASSLLQGRNTGELFF. CDR3 DNA sequence: TGTGCCAGCAGCTTACTACAGGGGCGGAACACCGGGGAGCTGTTTTTT.

This chain links TRBV10-3 with TRBJ1-5, with 9 positions matching TRBD1. The length of the CDR3 is 16 residues. The germline V gene encodes CDR1 ENHRY and CDR2 SYGVKD. The V segment lost 6 bases and the J segment 7 bases; nucleotides outside the gene matches: 13. The DNA of the CDR3 is TGTGCCATCAGCGACGAGGGACAGGGACTAGGGCAGCCCCAGCATTTT. Its protein is CAISDEGQGLGQPQHF.

The V and J genes are TRBV19 and TRBJ2-5; the D gene could be TRBD1 or TRBD2 (5 bases each). Looked up from germline, CDR1 is LNHDA and CDR2 is SQIVND (reference sequence). V gave up 3 bases and J gave up 1 base, with 12 bases separating them. This CDR3 region has 15 residues. The CDR3 protein is CASSIYRGPQETQYF. The CDR3 region has the DNA TGTGCCAGTAGTATTTATCGGGGCCCCCAAGAGACCCAGTACTTC.

Note on this clone: Mismatch with germline at one junction end may stem from a read error. DNA of the CDR3: TGTGCCAGCACCTTGGGAACGGGACAGGGGGCCTCCGGGGAGCTGTTTTTT. Its translation: CASTLGTGQGASGELFF. V and J are TRBV5-4 and TRBJ2-2, with 12 nucleotides matching TRBD1. Germline loops: CDR1 SGHNT, CDR2 YYREEE (reference sequence). This CDR3 comprises 17 residues.

The chain's CDR3 is CASSLLGTSGGPPPYF. The CDR3 region has the DNA TGTGCCAGCAGCTTATTGGGGACTAGCGGGGGGCCCCCCCCGTACTTC. The chain combines TRBV7-9 with TRBJ2-5; 15 nucleotides match TRBD2. Trimming removed 2 bases from V and 13 bases from J; junction bases left unmatched: 11. The CDR3 loop spans 16 amino acids. Looked up from germline, CDR1 is SEHNR and CDR2 is FQNEAQ (reference sequence).

This chain links TRBV4-3 with TRBJ1-6, with D possibly being TRBD1 (5 bases). In germline, CDR1 is LGHNA, CDR2 YSLEER. The CDR3 totals 18 residues. Between the trimmed V and J ends, which lost 0 bases and 7 bases, there was a span of 19 bases. Written as DNA, the CDR3 is TGCGCCAGCAGCCAAGAATTATTCAGAGACAGTATCAATTCACCCCTCCACTTT. As protein: CASSQELFRDSINSPLHF.

This chain links TRBV5-4 with TRBJ2-5; 7 bases fit TRBD1. Unmatched junction bases numbered 6, after V lost 4 bases and J lost 3 bases. The CDR3 is 14 amino acids. The germline gives CDR1 SGHNT, CDR2 YYREEE (reference sequence). The CDR3 sequence: CASSPGQDKETQYF. Here the CDR3 DNA reads TGTGCCAGCAGCCCAGGACAGGACAAAGAGACCCAGTACTTC.

CDR3 protein: CASSEGAGETQYF. As DNA, the CDR3 is TGTGCCAGCAGTGAGGGAGCTGGTGAGACCCAGTACTTC. V is TRBV9 and J is TRBJ2-5, with D possibly matching TRBD2 (5 bases). Trimming took 5 bases from V and 5 from J, leaving 13 bases between them. This CDR3 has 13 amino acids. Germline loops: CDR1 SGDLS, CDR2 YYNGEE.

The gene calls are TRBV7-8 and TRBJ2-2, with a tentative D call TRBD1 (6 bases). Germline values: CDR1 SGHVS, CDR2 FQNEAQ. Trimming cost V 5 bases and J 4 bases, with 11 bases left between them. The CDR3 has 14 amino acids. CDR3 DNA sequence: TGTGCCAGCAGCGGAGACAGGTTCACCGGGGAGCTGTTTTTT. Translation gives CASSGDRFTGELFF.

This chain connects TRBV9 to TRBJ1-1; 8 nucleotides match TRBD1. Per germline, CDR1 SGDLS and CDR2 YYNGEE. V dropped 4 bases and J dropped 11; count of bases not matched to a gene: 13. The CDR3 is 14 residues long. As DNA, the CDR3 is TGTGCCAGCAGCCCCGAGGACAGGGAGGTTCCGGCTTTCTTT. Its protein is CASSPEDREVPAFF.

The V call is TRBV6-6, the J call TRBJ2-5; D is unresolved. V lost 7 bases, J lost 5 bases, and 8 bases lay in between. The CDR3 contains 11 residues. The germline V gene encodes CDR1 MNHNY and CDR2 SVGAGI (reference sequence). The CDR3 coding sequence is TGTGCCAGCACCTATGGGGAGACCCAGTACTTC. Its translation is CASTYGETQYF.

The chain has TRBV6-4 and TRBJ2-3; D remains unclear. V was pared by 4 bases and J by 0 bases, with 8 bases between. Germline-derived CDR1 and CDR2 are MRHNA and SNTAGT. The CDR3 totals 14 residues. CDR3 sequence reads: CASSVKDSTDTQYF. The CDR3 DNA reads TGTGCCAGCAGTGTGAAGGATAGCACAGATACGCAGTATTTT.

This chain uses TRBV2 with TRBJ2-2; 8 bases fit TRBD1. Looked up from germline, CDR1 is SNHLY and CDR2 is FYNNEI. This CDR3 spans 13 amino acids. Trimming cost V 10 bases and J 2 bases; bases outside gene matches: 3. In DNA, the CDR3 is TGTGCCACGGGACAGGAAAACACCGGGGAGCTGTTTTTT. Amino acid sequence: CATGQENTGELFF.